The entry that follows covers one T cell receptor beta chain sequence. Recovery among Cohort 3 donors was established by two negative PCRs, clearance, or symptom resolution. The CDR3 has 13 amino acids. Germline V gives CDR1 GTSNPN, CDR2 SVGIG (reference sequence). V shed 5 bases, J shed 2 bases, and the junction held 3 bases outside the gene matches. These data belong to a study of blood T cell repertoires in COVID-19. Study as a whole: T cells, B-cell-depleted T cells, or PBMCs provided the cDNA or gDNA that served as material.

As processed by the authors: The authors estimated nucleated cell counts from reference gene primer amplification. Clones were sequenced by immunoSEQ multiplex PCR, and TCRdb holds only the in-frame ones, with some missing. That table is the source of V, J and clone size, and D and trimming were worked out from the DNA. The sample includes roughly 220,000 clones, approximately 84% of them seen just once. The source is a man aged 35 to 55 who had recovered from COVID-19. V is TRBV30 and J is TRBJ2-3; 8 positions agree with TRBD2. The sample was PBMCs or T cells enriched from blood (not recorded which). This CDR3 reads CAWAGRATDTQYF. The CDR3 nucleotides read TGTGCCTGGGCCGGGAGGGCCACAGATACGCAGTATTTT. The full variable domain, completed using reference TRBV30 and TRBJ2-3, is SQTIHQWPATLVQPVGSPLSLECTVEGTSNPNLYWYRQAAGRGLQLLFYSVGIGQISSEVPQNLSASRPQDRQFILSSKKLLLSDSGFYLCAWAGRATDTQYFGPGTRLTVL.